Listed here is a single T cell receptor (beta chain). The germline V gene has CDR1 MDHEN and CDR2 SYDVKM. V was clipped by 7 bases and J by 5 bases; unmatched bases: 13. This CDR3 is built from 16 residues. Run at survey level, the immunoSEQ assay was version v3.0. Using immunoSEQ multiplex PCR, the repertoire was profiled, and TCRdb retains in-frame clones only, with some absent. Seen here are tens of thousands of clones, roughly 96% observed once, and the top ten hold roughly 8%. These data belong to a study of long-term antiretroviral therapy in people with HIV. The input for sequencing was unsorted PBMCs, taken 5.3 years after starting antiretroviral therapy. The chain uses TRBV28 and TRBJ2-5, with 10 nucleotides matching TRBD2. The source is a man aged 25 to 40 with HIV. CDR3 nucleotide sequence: TGTGCCAGCACTATGCCCGCTAGCGGGAGTGCGGAGACCCAGTACTTC. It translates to CASTMPASGSAETQYF. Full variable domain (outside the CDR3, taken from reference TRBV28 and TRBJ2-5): DVKVTQSSRYLVKRTGEKVFLECVQDMDHENMFWYRQDPGLGLRLIYFSYDVKMKEKGDIPEGYSVSREKKERFSLILESASTNQTSMYLCASTMPASGSAETQYFGPGTRLLVL.